The clone carrying this T cell receptor beta chain was seen once. Its antigen remains unknown. With 60 Vbeta and 13 Jbeta primers, the PCR was carried out. Method: immunoSEQ multiplex PCR; TCRdb's copy keeps in-frame clones and lacks some. The sample includes around 140,000 clones, just under 80% seen only once; the top ten take 1.5%. This entry belongs to a study of cytomegalovirus exposure and HLA in healthy donors. The study's findings and limits: TCR beta chain V- and J-gene trimming was linked, in a later analysis, to a missense variant in DCLRE1C. Researchers left out some V segments, among them TRBV6-2 and TRBV6-3, as indistinguishable. In a later analysis, HLA-associated TCR beta chains were more clonally expanded than equally common others. It was reported in a later analysis that an Asian-associated ancestry cluster showed fewer N-insertions than the roughly 620-donor mean.

V lost 6 bases and J lost 6, with 20 bases in between. CDR1 is MNHEY, CDR2 SMNVEV, per germline (reference sequence). This CDR3 comprises 16 residues. The specimen was PBMCs. This sequence was found in a young woman in good health and CMV-seronegative. The chain combines TRBV27 with TRBJ2-2, with D perhaps matching TRBD1 (5 bases). The CDR3 DNA reads as TGTGCCAGCAGACCCATCAGAGACGGACAAGCCGGGGAGCTGTTTTTT. Its translation: CASRPIRDGQAGELFF.